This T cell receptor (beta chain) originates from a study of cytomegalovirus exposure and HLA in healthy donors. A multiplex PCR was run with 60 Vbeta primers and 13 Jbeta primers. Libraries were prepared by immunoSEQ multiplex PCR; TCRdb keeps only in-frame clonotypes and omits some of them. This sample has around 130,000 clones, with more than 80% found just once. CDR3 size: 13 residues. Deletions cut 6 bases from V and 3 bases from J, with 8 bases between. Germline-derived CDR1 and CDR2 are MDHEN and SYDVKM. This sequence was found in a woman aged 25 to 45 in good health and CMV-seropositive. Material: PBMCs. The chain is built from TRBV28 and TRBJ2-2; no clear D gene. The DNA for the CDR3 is TGTGCCAGCAGCACAGAATACACCGGGGAGCTGTTTTTT. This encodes CASSTEYTGELFF.